This T cell receptor (beta chain) was identified during a study of cytomegalovirus exposure and HLA in healthy donors. Study overall: Samples from HLA-typed donors yielded approximately 80 million unique TCRs in an early data release. Study results and limitations: In a later analysis, DRB1 alleles had the most associated TCRs; HLA-C alleles the fewest. Some V segments, TRBV6-2 and TRBV6-3 among them, were indistinguishable and were therefore excluded.

All the people who gave samples were healthy bone marrow donors. CDR3 length: 14 amino acids. The V and J ends lost 8 bases and 4 bases, in that order; junction bases with no gene match: 4. Germline lookup yields CDR1 MNHEY and CDR2 SMNVEV (reference sequence). A multiplex PCR was run with 60 Vbeta primers and 13 Jbeta primers. Some clones are missing from TCRdb's copy, which holds only in-frame ones; the method was immunoSEQ multiplex PCR. The table includes nearly 110,000 clones, around 70% detected once. Comments on this clone: Its antigen is not identified.

Sequencing input: PBMCs. The sequence derives from a boy aged 5-17 years in good health and CMV-seronegative. The chain couples TRBV27 to TRBJ1-6; 8 nucleotides align to TRBD1. The CDR3 is CASQGQAYNSPLHF. The CDR3 region has the DNA TGTGCCAGCCAGGGACAGGCTTATAATTCACCCCTCCACTTT.